Sequencing of this T cell receptor (beta chain) was carried out in a study of T cell repertoires in cytomegalovirus infection. A single count supports this clonotype. Antigen: not known. TCRdb passed the reads through MiXCR, listing each CDR3 protein once. This table holds tens of thousands of distinct CDR3 sequences, roughly 40% found once. The CDR3 runs to 15 residues. V gave up 0 bases and J gave up 0 bases, with 8 bases separating them. Germline V lookup: CDR1 MGHRA, CDR2 YSYEKL. This receptor was taken from a human donor in good health (CMV status not recorded). Some clones in this sample may be carry-over from other donors' samples. The starting material was CD8+ T cells from cultured PBMCs, obtained from culture after CMV antigen stimulation. The rearrangement uses TRBV4-1 and TRBJ1-1; D gene ambiguous. The CDR3 here is CASSQDANLNTEAFF. DNA for the CDR3: TGCGCCAGCAGCCAAGATGCGAACCTGAACACTGAAGCTTTCTTT.